The 13 T cell receptor beta chains given below trace back to one sample, sequenced in a study of blood T cell repertoires in COVID-19. Clones were read by immunoSEQ multiplex PCR, and TCRdb kept only the in-frame ones, dropping some. In the table there are approximately 260,000 clones, about 88% of which are singletons. Sequenced: peripheral blood. The receptors stem from a man aged 18 to 29 with active or convalescent COVID-19.

The rearrangement uses TRBV19 and TRBJ2-4; the D gene is possibly TRBD2 (6 bases). The CDR3 is 12 residues long. V lost 3 bases and J 8 bases, leaving 8 bases between the germline ends. Germline values: CDR1 LNHDA, CDR2 SQIVND (reference sequence). The CDR3 region is CASSMSGDIQYF. The CDR3 DNA is TGTGCCAGTAGTATGTCGGGGGACATTCAGTACTTC.

This chain links TRBV5-1 with TRBJ1-2; TRBD1 might be the D (5 bases). Per the germline V gene, CDR1 is SGHRS and CDR2 is YFSETQ. V lost 4 bases to trimming and J lost 0 bases, with 10 bases between them. There are 14 residues in the CDR3. The CDR3 sequence: CASSPGTTNYGYTF. The CDR3 nucleotides read TGCGCCAGCAGCCCGGGGACTACTAACTATGGCTACACCTTC.

The rearrangement joins TRBV9 to TRBJ1-1; D is undetermined. The CDR3 totals 12 residues. V shed 4 bases and J shed 6 bases, with 10 bases lying between them. Germline-derived CDR1 and CDR2 are SGDLS and YYNGEE. The CDR3 DNA reads TGTGCCAGCAGCCCGAATCTAGCTGAAGCTTTCTTT. Translating gives CASSPNLAEAFF. Supplemented by reference TRBV9 and TRBJ1-1, the full variable domain reads DSGVTQTPKHLITATGQRVTLRCSPRSGDLSVYWYQQSLDQGLQFLIQYYNGEERAKGNILERFSAQQFPDLHSELNLSSLELGDSALYFCASSPNLAEAFFGQGTRLTVV.

The chain carries TRBV7-2 and TRBJ2-3, with 13 positions matching TRBD2. From germline, CDR1 is SGHTA and CDR2 FQGNSA. The junction had 4 bases not matched to a gene; V was cut back by 5 bases and J by 2 bases. The CDR3 is made up of 16 amino acids. CDR3 coding DNA: TGTGCCAGCAGCGTGACTAGCGGGGGGCCCACAGATACGCAGTATTTT. Translating gives CASSVTSGGPTDTQYF.

This chain connects TRBV24-1 to TRBJ2-3; maybe TRBD2 (6 bases). Germline V lookup: CDR1 KGHDR, CDR2 SFDVKD. There are 16 residues in the CDR3. Trimming removed 3 bases from V and 0 bases from J, with 12 bases in between. CDR3 coding DNA: TGTGCCACCAGTGATCCAGGGAGGCCGAGCACAGATACGCAGTATTTT. It translates to CATSDPGRPSTDTQYF.

The chain employs TRBV19 and TRBJ2-4; 7 bases fit TRBD1. Germline V CDR1 and CDR2: LNHDA, SQIVND (reference sequence). After removal of 5 bases from V and 0 bases from J, the junction contained 7 bases not matched to a gene. The CDR3 consists of 16 residues. DNA of the CDR3: TGTGCCAGTAGTTCGTGGGACAGCCAAGCCAAAAACATTCAGTACTTC. Translated, it gives CASSSWDSQAKNIQYF.

This clone showed up just once. The chain carries TRBV5-4 and TRBJ1-1; 9 nucleotides align to TRBD1. This CDR3 contains 14 residues. Germline assignment: CDR1 SGHNT and CDR2 YYREEE (reference sequence). Unmatched junction bases numbered 1, after V lost 3 bases and J lost 1 base. The CDR3 protein is CASSSGQGNTEAFF. CDR3 in DNA: TGTGCCAGCAGCTCGGGACAGGGGAACACTGAAGCTTTCTTT. The entire variable domain, with the rest obtained from reference TRBV5-4 and TRBJ1-1, is as follows: ETGVTQSPTHLIKTRGQQVTLRCSSQSGHNTVSWYQQALGQGPQFIFQYYREEENGRGNFPPRFSGLQFPNYSSELNVNALELDDSALYLCASSSGQGNTEAFFGQGTRLTVV.

This chain connects TRBV7-2 to TRBJ2-5, with D possibly being TRBD2 (7 bases). Between the trimmed V and J ends, which lost 4 bases and 6 bases, there was a span of 18 bases. CDR1 and CDR2 (germline): SGHTA, FQGNSA. The CDR3 is 15 amino acids. CDR3 DNA: TGTGCCAGCAGCTCAGGTCCCAGCGGGACAAAGACCCAGTACTTC. Its protein is CASSSGPSGTKTQYF.

The rearrangement links TRBV6-5 to TRBJ1-1; D gene ambiguous. Germline CDR1 reads MNHEY; CDR2 reads SVGAGI. This CDR3 spans 13 amino acids. The V end was cut by 6 bases, the J end by 5 bases, with 13 bases between. DNA for the CDR3: TGTGCCAGCAGCTGGCGACGGAGGACTGAAGCTTTCTTT. Translation gives CASSWRRRTEAFF.

For the CDR3, the DNA is TGTGCCAGCAGTAACAGGGGGCCCACTGAAGCTTTCTTT. Its protein product is CASSNRGPTEAFF. The chain employs TRBV6-5 and TRBJ1-1; 9 bases align to TRBD1. Germline lookup yields CDR1 MNHEY and CDR2 SVGAGI. The length of the CDR3 is 13 residues. The trim removed 5 bases at V and 4 bases at J, leaving 2 bases unmatched.

The gene calls are TRBV29-1 and TRBJ2-5; a weak D match, TRBD1 (6 bases). V lost 5 bases to trimming and J lost 5 bases, with 15 bases between them. This CDR3 contains 13 residues. Germline V gene sequence: CDR1 SQVTM, CDR2 ANQGSEA. The CDR3 DNA reads as TGCAGCGTTCGGACAGACTCGCGGGAGACCCAGTACTTC. Protein sequence: CSVRTDSRETQYF.

This clone was seen a single time. Here the CDR3 reads CASGVAGTETQYF. DNA for the CDR3: TGTGCCAGTGGGGTAGCGGGAACGGAGACCCAGTACTTC. The rearrangement links TRBV19 to TRBJ2-5; 8 bases agree with TRBD2. CDR1 and CDR2 (germline): LNHDA, SQIVND (reference sequence). The CDR3 is made up of 13 amino acids. J lost 5 bases, V lost 8 bases, and 7 bases had no gene match.

The chain has TRBV6-4 and TRBJ1-1; D is perhaps TRBD1 (6 bases). CDR3 size: 18 residues. The germline CDR1 and CDR2 sequences are MRHNA and SNTAGT. With 8 bases removed from V and 0 bases from J, the gap between germline ends came to 25 bases. CDR3 coding DNA: TGTGCCAGCCCCTCAATAAGCACACAGGGATCGGTGAACACTGAAGCTTTCTTT. Translating gives CASPSISTQGSVNTEAFF.